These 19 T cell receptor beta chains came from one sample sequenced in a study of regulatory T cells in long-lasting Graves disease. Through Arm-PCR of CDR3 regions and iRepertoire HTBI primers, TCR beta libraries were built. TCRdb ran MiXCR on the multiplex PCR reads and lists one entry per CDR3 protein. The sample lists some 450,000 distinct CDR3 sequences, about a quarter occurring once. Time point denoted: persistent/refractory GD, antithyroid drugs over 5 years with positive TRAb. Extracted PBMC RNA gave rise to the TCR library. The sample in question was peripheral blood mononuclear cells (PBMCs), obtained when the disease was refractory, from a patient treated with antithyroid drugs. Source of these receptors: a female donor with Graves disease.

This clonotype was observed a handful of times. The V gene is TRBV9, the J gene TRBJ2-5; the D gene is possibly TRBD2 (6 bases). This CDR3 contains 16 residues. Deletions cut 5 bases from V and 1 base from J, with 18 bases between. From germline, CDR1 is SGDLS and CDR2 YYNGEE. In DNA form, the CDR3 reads TGTGCCAGCAGTGCCACTGGGGGAGGCTTCCAAGAGACCCAGTACTTC. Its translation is CASSATGGGFQETQYF.

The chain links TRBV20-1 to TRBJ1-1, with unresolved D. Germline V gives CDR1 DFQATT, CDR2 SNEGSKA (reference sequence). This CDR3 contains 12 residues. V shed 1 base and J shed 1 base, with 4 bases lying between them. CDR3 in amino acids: CSARAPNTEAFF. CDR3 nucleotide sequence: TGCAGTGCTAGAGCCCCGAACACTGAAGCTTTCTTT.

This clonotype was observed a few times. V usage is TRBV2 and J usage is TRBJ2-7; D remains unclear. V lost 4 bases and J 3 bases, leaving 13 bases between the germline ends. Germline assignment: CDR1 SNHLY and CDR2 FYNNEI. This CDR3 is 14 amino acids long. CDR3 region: CASSAFRINYEQYF. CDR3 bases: TGTGCCAGCAGTGCTTTCAGGATAAACTACGAGCAGTACTTC.

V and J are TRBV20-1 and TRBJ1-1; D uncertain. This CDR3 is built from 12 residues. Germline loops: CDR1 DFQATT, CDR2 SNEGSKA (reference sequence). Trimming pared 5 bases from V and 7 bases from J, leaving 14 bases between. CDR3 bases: TGCAGTGCTGGTGAAAAAACGGGTGAAGCTTTCTTT. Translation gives CSAGEKTGEAFF.

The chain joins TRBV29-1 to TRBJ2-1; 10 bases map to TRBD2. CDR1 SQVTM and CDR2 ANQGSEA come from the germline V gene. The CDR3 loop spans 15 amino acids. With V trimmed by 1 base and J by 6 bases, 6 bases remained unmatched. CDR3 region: CSVEASGSWGNEQFF. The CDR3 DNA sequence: TGCAGCGTTGAAGCTAGCGGGAGTTGGGGCAATGAGCAGTTCTTC.

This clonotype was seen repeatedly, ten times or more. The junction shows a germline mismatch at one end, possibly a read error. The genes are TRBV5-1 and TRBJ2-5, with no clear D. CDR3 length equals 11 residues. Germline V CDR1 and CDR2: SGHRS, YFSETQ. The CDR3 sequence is CASSFQETQYF. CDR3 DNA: TGTGCCAGCAGTTTCCAAGAGACCCAGTACTTC. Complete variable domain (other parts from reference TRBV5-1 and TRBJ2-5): KAGVTQTPRYLIKTRGQQVTLSCSPISGHRSVSWYQQTPGQGLQFLFEYFSETQRNKGNFPGRFSGRQFSNSRSEMNVSTLELGDSALYLCASSFQETQYFGPGTRLLVL.

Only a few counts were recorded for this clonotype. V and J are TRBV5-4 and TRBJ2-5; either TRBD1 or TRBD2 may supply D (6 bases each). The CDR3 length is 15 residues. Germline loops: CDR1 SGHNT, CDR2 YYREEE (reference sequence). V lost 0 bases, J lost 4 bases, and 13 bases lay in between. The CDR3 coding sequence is TGTGCCAGCAGCTTGGCCATACAGGGAGGAGAGACCCAGTACTTC. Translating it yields CASSLAIQGGETQYF.

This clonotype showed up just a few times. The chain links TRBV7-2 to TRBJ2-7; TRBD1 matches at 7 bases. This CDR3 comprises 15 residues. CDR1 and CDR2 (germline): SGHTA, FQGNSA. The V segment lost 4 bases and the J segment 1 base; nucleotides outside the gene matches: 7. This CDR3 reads CASSYKGASSYEQYF. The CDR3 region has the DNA TGTGCCAGCAGCTATAAGGGGGCCAGTTCCTACGAGCAGTACTTC.

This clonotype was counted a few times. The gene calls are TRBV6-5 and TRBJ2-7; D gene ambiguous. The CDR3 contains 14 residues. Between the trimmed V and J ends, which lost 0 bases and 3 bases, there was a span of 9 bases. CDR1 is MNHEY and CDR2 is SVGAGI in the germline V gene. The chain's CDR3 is CASSYSLQLYEQYF. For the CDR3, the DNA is TGTGCCAGCAGTTACTCGCTCCAACTCTACGAGCAGTACTTC.

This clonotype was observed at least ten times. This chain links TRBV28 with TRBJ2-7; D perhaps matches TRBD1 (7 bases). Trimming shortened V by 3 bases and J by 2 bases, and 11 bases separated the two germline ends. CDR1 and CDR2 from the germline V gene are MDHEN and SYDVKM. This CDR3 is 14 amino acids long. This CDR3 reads CASSFGRGAYEQYF. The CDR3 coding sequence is TGTGCCAGCAGTTTTGGCAGGGGGGCCTACGAGCAGTACTTC.

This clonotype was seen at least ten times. This chain's CDR3 is CASTKGQGRNQPQHF. Here the CDR3 DNA reads TGTGCCAGCACCAAGGGACAGGGCAGGAATCAGCCCCAGCATTTT. The J gene is TRBJ1-5, the V gene TRBV12-3 or TRBV12-4; 9 bases fit TRBD1. V lost 7 bases and J lost 4; bases outside the gene matches: 8. The CDR3 is made up of 15 amino acids.

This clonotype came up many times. As DNA, the CDR3 is TGTGCCAGCTCAGAGGGTAACATTCAGTACTTC. It codes for CASSEGNIQYF. J is TRBJ2-4 and V is TRBV2; tentatively, D is TRBD2 (5 bases). The CDR3 length is 11 residues. Trimming took off 8 bases at V and 7 bases at J, with 9 bases between the two ends. CDR1 is SNHLY and CDR2 is FYNNEI in the germline V gene.

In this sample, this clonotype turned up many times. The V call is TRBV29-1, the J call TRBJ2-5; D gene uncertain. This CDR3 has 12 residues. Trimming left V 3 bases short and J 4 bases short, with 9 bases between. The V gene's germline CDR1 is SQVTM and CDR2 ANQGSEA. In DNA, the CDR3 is TGCAGCGTTGACGGGCACATAGAGACCCAGTACTTC. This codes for CSVDGHIETQYF.

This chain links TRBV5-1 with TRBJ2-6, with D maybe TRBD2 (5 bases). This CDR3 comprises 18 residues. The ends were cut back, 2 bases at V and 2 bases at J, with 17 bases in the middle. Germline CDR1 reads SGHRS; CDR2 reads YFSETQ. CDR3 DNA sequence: TGCGCCAGCAGCTTTCGGGATCCCACGAAGGCTGGGGCCAACGTCCTGACTTTC. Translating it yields CASSFRDPTKAGANVLTF.

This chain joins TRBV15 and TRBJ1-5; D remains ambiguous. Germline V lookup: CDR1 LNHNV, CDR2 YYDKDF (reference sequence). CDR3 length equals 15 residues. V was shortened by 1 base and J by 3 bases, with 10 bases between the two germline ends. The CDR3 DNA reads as TGTGCCACCAGCAGAGGAAGGGCCCTCAATCAGCCCCAGCATTTT. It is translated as CATSRGRALNQPQHF.

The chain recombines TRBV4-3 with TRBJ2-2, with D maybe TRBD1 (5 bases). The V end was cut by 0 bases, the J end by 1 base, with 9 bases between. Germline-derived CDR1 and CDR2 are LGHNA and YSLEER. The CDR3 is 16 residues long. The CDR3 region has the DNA TGCGCCAGCAGCCAAGACCCAGGGTTGAACACCGGGGAGCTGTTTTTT. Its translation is CASSQDPGLNTGELFF.

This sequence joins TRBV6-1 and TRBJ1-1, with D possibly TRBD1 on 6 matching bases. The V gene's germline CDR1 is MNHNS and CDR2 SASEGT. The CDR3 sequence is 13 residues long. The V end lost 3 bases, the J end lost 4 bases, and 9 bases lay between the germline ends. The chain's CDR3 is CASSDATGTEAFF. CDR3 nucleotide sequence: TGTGCCAGCAGTGACGCGACAGGCACTGAAGCTTTCTTT.

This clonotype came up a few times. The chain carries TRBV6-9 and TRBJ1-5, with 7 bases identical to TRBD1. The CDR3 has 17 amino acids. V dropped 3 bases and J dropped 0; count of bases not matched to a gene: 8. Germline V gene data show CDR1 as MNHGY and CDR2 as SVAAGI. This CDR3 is CASSYRAGGYSNQPQHF. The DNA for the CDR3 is TGTGCCAGCAGTTACCGGGCAGGGGGGTATAGCAATCAGCCCCAGCATTTT.

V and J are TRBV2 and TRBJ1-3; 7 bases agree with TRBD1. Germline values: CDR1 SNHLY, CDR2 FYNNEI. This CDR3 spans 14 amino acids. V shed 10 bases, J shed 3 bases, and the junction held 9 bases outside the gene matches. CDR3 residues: CATSYRGSGNTIYF. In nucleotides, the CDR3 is TGTGCCACCTCTTACAGGGGTAGTGGAAACACCATATATTTT.